Each of the 5 T cell receptor beta chains below was sequenced from the same sample in a study of blood T cell repertoires in COVID-19 (dated by TCRdb to 2019 to 2021). Libraries were built with the immunoSEQ multiplex PCR assay. Not all clones reach the TCRdb copy of this immuneACCESS table, which keeps in-frame sequences only. Checked studies attribute under half of the gap to unresolved V genes and leave the rest unexplained. The sample has about 300,000 clones on record, around 90% of them singletons. The ten biggest clones cover less than 2% of the sample. Sequencing input: PBMCs or T cells enriched from blood (not recorded which). These receptors were obtained from a woman between 35 and 50 years old who had recovered from COVID-19.

The chain links TRBV27 to TRBJ1-4; 10 bases are a match to TRBD1. J gave up 8 bases and V 2 bases, and 2 bases lay outside the gene matches. Germline CDR1 is MNHEY and CDR2 is SMNVEV (reference sequence). This CDR3 region has 14 residues. The CDR3 sequence is CASSLGTGDEKLFF. CDR3 DNA: TGTGCCAGCAGTTTAGGGACAGGGGACGAAAAACTGTTTTTT.

The chain recombines TRBV25-1 with TRBJ1-1, with unresolved D. Trimming pared 4 bases from V and 3 bases from J, leaving 12 bases between. CDR1 is MGHDK, CDR2 SYGVNS, per germline. This CDR3 is 14 amino acids long. CDR3 amino acids: CASSGPYPHTEAFF. In DNA form, the CDR3 reads TGTGCCAGCAGTGGCCCCTATCCCCACACTGAAGCTTTCTTT. The full variable domain, completed using reference TRBV25-1 and TRBJ1-1, is EADIYQTPRYLVIGTGKKITLECSQTMGHDKMYWYQQDPGMELHLIHYSYGVNSTEKGDLSSESTVSRIRTEHFPLTLESARPSHTSQYLCASSGPYPHTEAFFGQGTRLTVV.

This clone appeared once. This rearrangement joins TRBV5-1 to TRBJ1-1; D gene ambiguous. The CDR3 is made up of 14 amino acids. The germline CDR1 and CDR2 sequences are SGHRS and YFSETQ. The V end was cut by 2 bases, the J end by 0 bases, with 8 bases between. The CDR3 DNA is TGCGCCAGCAGCTTCCCGGGGATGAACACTGAAGCTTTCTTT. Translated: CASSFPGMNTEAFF. The whole variable domain, filled in from reference TRBV5-1 and TRBJ1-1, reads KAGVTQTPRYLIKTRGQQVTLSCSPISGHRSVSWYQQTPGQGLQFLFEYFSETQRNKGNFPGRFSGRQFSNSRSEMNVSTLELGDSALYLCASSFPGMNTEAFFGQGTRLTVV.

The rearrangement links TRBV18 to TRBJ1-4; TRBD1 might be the D (6 bases). The CDR3 extends over 15 amino acids. V was trimmed by 1 base and J by 0 bases, leaving 6 bases between them. Germline V gene lookup returns CDR1 KGHSH and CDR2 LQKENI. CDR3 protein: CASSPQGATNEKLFF. CDR3 bases: TGTGCCAGCTCACCACAGGGGGCAACTAATGAAAAACTGTTTTTT.

V is TRBV5-4 and J is TRBJ2-1, with TRBD1 as a possible D gene (9 bases). Germline V gene lookup returns CDR1 SGHNT and CDR2 YYREEE (reference sequence). The ends were cut back, 3 bases at V and 7 bases at J, with 17 bases in the middle. The CDR3 sequence is 15 residues long. The CDR3 region is CASSSRGGQGNEQFF. CDR3 sequence (DNA): TGTGCCAGCAGCTCCCGGGGGGGACAGGGAAATGAGCAGTTCTTC.